The clone carrying this T cell receptor beta chain appeared a few times. What it binds is unknown. The data were obtained in a study of identical twins. Notes on the study in general: Excess low generation probability was seen in twin-shared out-of-frame alpha sequences. Fewer insertions marked abundant cord blood beta clonotypes; young adult naive trended weakly, memory not at all. Models underestimated TCR alpha sharing (out-of-frame) in monozygotic twins.

The CDR3 is 13 residues long. Per the germline V gene, CDR1 is MNHEY and CDR2 is SVGEGT. V lost 6 bases, J lost 4 bases, and 11 bases lay in between. cDNA molecules carried unique molecular identifiers, and template switching added a universal primer site. Using its own MiXCR run on the 5' RACE reads, TCRdb lists one record per CDR3 protein. Of fewer than 650,000 distinct CDR3 sequences in the sample, approximately 9.6% are singletons; the top ten hold roughly 3%. These data were also filed under a second study, of yellow fever vaccine responses in identical twins.

The chain recombines TRBV6-2 or TRBV6-3 with TRBJ2-3, with TRBD1 as a possible D gene (5 bases). Material for sequencing was PBMCs. This TCR was recovered from a woman between 18 and 29 years old in good health. CDR3 amino acids: CASSHQGADTQYF. CDR3 nucleotide sequence: TGTGCCAGCAGCCATCAGGGCGCAGATACGCAGTATTTT.